The 28 T cell receptor beta chains below come from one sample, sequenced in a study of blood T cell repertoires in COVID-19. Sequenced by immunoSEQ multiplex PCR; TCRdb stores in-frame clones only, minus some. This sample yields some 43,000 clones, of which approximately 84% are seen a single time; 4% to 5.5% belongs to the top ten. Source material: peripheral blood. These receptor sequences come from a man between 50 and 59 years old with active COVID-19.

CDR3 DNA: TGTGCCAGCAGCCCACGGCGTTCGGACCGGGGAGAGACCCAGTACTTC. This translates into CASSPRRSDRGETQYF. The chain combines TRBV7-9 with TRBJ2-5; D is perhaps TRBD2 (5 bases). Between the trimmed V and J ends, which lost 5 bases and 4 bases, there was a span of 20 bases. The CDR3 is 16 amino acids. Germline CDR1 is SEHNR and CDR2 is FQNEAQ (reference sequence). Full variable domain (missing parts from reference TRBV7-9 and TRBJ2-5): DTGVSQNPRHKITKRGQNVTFRCDPISEHNRLYWYRQTLGQGPEFLTYFQNEAQLEKSRLLSDRFSAERPKGSFSTLEIQRTEQGDSAMYLCASSPRRSDRGETQYFGPGTRLLVL.

A single count supports this clone. The chain recombines TRBV28 with TRBJ2-1; a weak D match, TRBD2 (5 bases). The germline V and J ends were trimmed by 6 bases and 0 bases, with 9 bases remaining between them. This CDR3 region has 14 residues. Germline V gene sequence: CDR1 MDHEN, CDR2 SYDVKM. CDR3 amino acids: CASSLLASYNEQFF. Written as DNA, the CDR3 is TGTGCCAGCAGCCTTCTAGCCTCCTACAATGAGCAGTTCTTC.

The chain couples TRBV10-2 to TRBJ1-2; D is possibly TRBD1 (5 bases). The CDR3 runs 14 residues. V lost 0 bases and J lost 4, with 9 bases in between. Germline values: CDR1 WSHSY, CDR2 SAAADI. CDR3 region: CASSESGGGYGYTF. CDR3 coding DNA: TGCGCCAGCAGTGAGTCTGGGGGAGGCTATGGCTACACCTTC.

This chain links TRBV5-8 with TRBJ2-3, with TRBD1 matching over 8 bases. Germline assignment: CDR1 SGHTS and CDR2 YDEGEE. V lost 0 bases and J lost 0; bases outside the gene matches: 3. The CDR3 covers 16 residues. This CDR3 is CASSLGQGFSTDTQYF. The CDR3 DNA reads TGTGCCAGCAGCTTGGGACAGGGGTTTAGCACAGATACGCAGTATTTT.

To note about this clone: A read error may produce the germline difference seen at one junction end. This chain links TRBV6-5 with TRBJ2-2; weak D call: TRBD2 (6 bases). The CDR3 is 15 residues long. Germline V gene sequence: CDR1 MNHEY, CDR2 SVGAGI. In DNA, the CDR3 is TGTGCCAGCACCCAGGAGGGACGGAACAACGGGGAGCTGTTTTTT. It codes for CASTQEGRNNGELFF.

The chain couples TRBV6-5 to TRBJ2-1; D remains unclear. The germline V and J ends were trimmed by 6 bases and 3 bases, with 12 bases remaining between them. The CDR3 spans 14 residues. Germline CDR1 reads MNHEY; CDR2 reads SVGAGI. The CDR3 DNA sequence: TGTGCCAGCAGCAAACACCGTGACTACAATGAGCAGTTCTTC. Translated: CASSKHRDYNEQFF.

Only a few counts were recorded for this clone. This chain connects TRBV6-4 to TRBJ2-7; TRBD1 might be the D (5 bases). The CDR3 has 12 residues. Deletions cut 11 bases from V and 5 bases from J, with 16 bases between. CDR1 and CDR2 from the germline V gene are MRHNA and SNTAGT. The chain's CDR3 is CACPTERNEQYF. CDR3 coding DNA: TGTGCCTGCCCGACAGAGCGCAACGAGCAGTACTTC.

The CDR3 loop is CASSNPGQGDLFF. Written as DNA, the CDR3 is TGCGCCAGCAGCAATCCGGGACAGGGGGATCTGTTCTTC. The chain is built from TRBV4-3 and TRBJ2-1; 11 bases fit TRBD1. V dropped 5 bases and J dropped 15; count of bases not matched to a gene: 9. The CDR3 loop spans 13 amino acids. CDR1 LGHNA and CDR2 YSLEER come from the germline V gene.

This chain links TRBV10-3 with TRBJ1-5; weak D call: TRBD1 (5 bases). The CDR3 contains 15 residues. In germline, CDR1 is ENHRY, CDR2 SYGVKD. Trimming removed 3 bases at V and 5 bases at J, with 14 bases between. CDR3 protein: CAISEGFGGDQPQHF. CDR3 DNA sequence: TGTGCCATCAGTGAAGGTTTTGGGGGGGATCAGCCCCAGCATTTT.

V gene TRBV6-5 combines with J gene TRBJ2-3, with D tentatively TRBD2 (6 bases). Trimming took 5 bases from V and 0 from J, leaving 12 bases between them. The germline V gene encodes CDR1 MNHEY and CDR2 SVGAGI. The CDR3 is made up of 15 amino acids. CDR3 sequence: CASSTRTTSTDTQYF. The CDR3 nucleotides are TGTGCCAGCAGTACTCGGACTACTAGCACAGATACGCAGTATTTT.

This clone was seen a handful of times. The V call is TRBV23-1, the J call TRBJ2-5; 10 positions agree with TRBD1. TRBV23-1 is noted as an ORF with a role that remains uncertain. J lost 2 bases, V lost 0 bases, and 6 bases had no gene match. This CDR3 comprises 17 residues. CDR3 coding DNA: TGCGCCAGCAGTCAATCAGCGGACAGGGGGTATCAAGAGACCCAGTACTTC. This sequence encodes CASSQSADRGYQETQYF.

The chain combines TRBV6-5 with TRBJ2-7; D may be TRBD2 (7 bases). The V end lost 6 bases, the J end lost 2 bases, and 17 bases lay between the germline ends. Looked up from germline, CDR1 is MNHEY and CDR2 is SVGAGI. The CDR3 covers 15 residues. The CDR3: CASRPGGLLTYEQYF. The CDR3 DNA reads TGTGCCAGCAGACCCGGGGGGCTACTTACCTACGAGCAGTACTTC.

This clone was seen only once. The rearrangement joins TRBV18 to TRBJ2-5; D gene ambiguous. CDR3 size: 14 residues. The germline V gene has CDR1 KGHSH and CDR2 LQKENI. Trimming pared 6 bases from V and 4 bases from J, leaving 15 bases between. CDR3 loop: CASSPGSRGETQYF. The DNA for the CDR3 is TGTGCCAGCTCCCCCGGTTCTAGAGGAGAGACCCAGTACTTC.

The chain is built from TRBV27 and TRBJ2-3, with 8 bases lining up with TRBD2. V lost 3 bases to trimming and J lost 0 bases; unmatched junction nucleotides: 2. Per germline, CDR1 MNHEY and CDR2 SMNVEV (reference sequence). The length of the CDR3 is 15 residues. CDR3 in DNA: TGTGCCAGCAGTTTCGGGGGGGCAAGCACAGATACGCAGTATTTT. Protein product: CASSFGGASTDTQYF.

The chain joins TRBV5-3 to TRBJ2-7; D uncertain. TRBV5-3 is an open reading frame whose function is uncertain. The CDR3 runs to 13 residues. Deletions cut 3 bases from V and 2 bases from J, with 9 bases between. This chain's CDR3 is CARSYLETYEQYF. As DNA, the CDR3 is TGTGCCAGAAGCTACCTCGAGACCTACGAGCAGTACTTC.

This chain uses TRBV6-5 with TRBJ2-7; 8 positions match TRBD1. In germline, CDR1 is MNHEY, CDR2 SVGAGI. Germline trimming cut 2 bases from V and 0 bases from J; bases unmatched to any gene: 3. The CDR3 is 15 residues long. For the CDR3, the DNA is TGTGCCAGCAGTTACCGAGACAGGGGCTCCTACGAGCAGTACTTC. Protein: CASSYRDRGSYEQYF.

A single count supports this clone. The CDR3 sequence is CASSRLAGAYNEQFF. The CDR3 region has the DNA TGTGCCAGCAGCCGCCTAGCGGGGGCTTACAATGAGCAGTTCTTC. The V call is TRBV7-7, the J call TRBJ2-1; 10 nucleotides line up with TRBD2. The CDR3 is 15 amino acids. Looked up from germline, CDR1 is SSHAT and CDR2 is FNYEAQ (reference sequence). V was pared by 5 bases and J by 4 bases, with 5 bases of the junction left unmatched.

The genes are TRBV11-2 and TRBJ1-4; 11 bases align to TRBD1. With V trimmed by 5 bases and J by 11 bases, 13 bases remained unmatched. The CDR3 runs 16 residues. Germline lookup yields CDR1 SGHAT and CDR2 FQNNGV. The CDR3 loop is CASSPSVFWDRGKLFF. Written as DNA, the CDR3 is TGTGCCAGCAGCCCCTCGGTTTTTTGGGACAGGGGGAAACTGTTTTTT.

The genes are TRBV28 and TRBJ2-1, with TRBD1 matching over 9 bases. The ends lost 10 bases at V and 7 bases at J; junction bases unmatched: 8. Germline CDR1 is MDHEN and CDR2 is SYDVKM. The CDR3 contains 13 residues. The CDR3 sequence: CANGDRERNEQFF. CDR3 sequence (DNA): TGTGCCAATGGGGACAGGGAGCGAAATGAGCAGTTCTTC.

This clone was seen a few times. The chain is built from TRBV12-5 and TRBJ2-2, with D maybe TRBD1 (6 bases). Per the germline V gene, CDR1 is LGHNT and CDR2 is FRNRAP. This CDR3 is 13 amino acids long. The V end was cut by 7 bases, the J end by 1 base, with 7 bases between. Here the CDR3 reads CASEGGNTGELFF. CDR3 DNA: TGTGCTAGTGAAGGGGGGAACACCGGGGAGCTGTTTTTT.

The chain employs TRBV10-3 and TRBJ2-3; D remains ambiguous. Trimming pared 4 bases from V and 2 bases from J, leaving 7 bases between. Looked up from germline, CDR1 is ENHRY and CDR2 is SYGVKD. The CDR3 is made up of 13 amino acids. DNA of the CDR3: TGTGCCATCAGTGTCCCAAACACAGATACGCAGTATTTT. Translating gives CAISVPNTDTQYF.

The chain has TRBV7-9 and TRBJ1-1; the match to TRBD1 covers 9 bases. The CDR3 loop spans 15 amino acids. Germline V gene sequence: CDR1 SEHNR, CDR2 FQNEAQ (reference sequence). Trimming removed 1 base from V and 5 bases from J; junction bases left unmatched: 5. The CDR3 sequence is CASSLERDRVTEAFF. The CDR3, as DNA: TGTGCCAGCAGCTTAGAAAGGGACAGGGTAACTGAAGCTTTCTTT.

There are a few counts of this clone. Different DNA sequences within this sample yield the same CDR3. V usage is TRBV4-1 and J usage is TRBJ2-7; D remains unclear. Germline CDR1 reads MGHRA; CDR2 reads YSYEKL. The CDR3 sequence is 14 residues long. Deletions cut 1 base from V and 0 bases from J, with 7 bases between. The CDR3 region has the DNA TGCGCCAGCAGCCAAGTCGGTCTCTCCTACGAGCAGTACTTC. It codes for CASSQVGLSYEQYF.

CDR3 nucleotide sequence: TGCAGTGCCCTTAGAGGAAACACCATATATTTT. The encoded protein is CSALRGNTIYF. The chain joins TRBV20-1 to TRBJ1-3; D call uncertain. V lost 6 bases and J lost 4, with 7 bases in between. This CDR3 region has 11 residues. The germline gives CDR1 DFQATT, CDR2 SNEGSKA (reference sequence).

The genes are TRBV27 and TRBJ2-5, with D possibly TRBD1 on 7 matching bases. Germline values: CDR1 MNHEY, CDR2 SMNVEV (reference sequence). Trimming pared 4 bases from V and 6 bases from J, leaving 15 bases between. This CDR3 has 14 amino acids. The CDR3 region has the DNA TGTGCCAGCAGTTCGAAGACAGGGAGGCAGACCCAGTACTTC. The encoded protein is CASSSKTGRQTQYF.

The genes are TRBV2 and TRBJ1-6, with 10 bases lining up with TRBD1. CDR1 and CDR2 (germline): SNHLY, FYNNEI. V was pared by 7 bases and J by 8 bases, with 5 bases of the junction left unmatched. The CDR3 extends over 14 amino acids. CDR3 region: CASKDRGRDSPLHF. CDR3 DNA: TGTGCCAGCAAAGACAGGGGGCGAGATTCACCCCTCCACTTT.

In nucleotides, the CDR3 is TGCGCCAGCTCGGGGCGGGAGAATCAGCCCCAGCATTTT. This gives the protein CASSGRENQPQHF. The genes are TRBV10-2 and TRBJ1-5; tentatively, D is TRBD1 (5 bases). Germline values: CDR1 WSHSY, CDR2 SAAADI. Trimming took off 8 bases at V and 4 bases at J, with 12 bases between the two ends. This CDR3 is 13 amino acids long.

This clone was counted once. The V call is TRBV27, the J call TRBJ1-3, with D tentatively TRBD1 (6 bases). Germline CDR1 reads MNHEY; CDR2 reads SMNVEV (reference sequence). The V end lost 5 bases, the J end lost 3 bases, and 11 bases lay between the germline ends. CDR3 size: 14 residues. DNA for the CDR3: TGTGCCAGCAGTCCCGGGACAAGTGGAAACACCATATATTTT. It yields the protein CASSPGTSGNTIYF.